The 26 T cell receptor beta chains reported below all come from one sample, sequenced in a study of T-cell memory formation after mild COVID-19. MiXCR was run by TCRdb on the 5' RACE reads, yielding one entry per CDR3 protein. The table includes hundreds of thousands of distinct CDR3 sequences, around 25% detected once. Sequences were obtained from PBMCs or a T cell subset sorted from them (not recorded which). Receptor source: an adult woman who had mild COVID-19 (a few samples of this study predate the infection). Cell type and time point are not known.

This chain uses TRBV21-1 with TRBJ2-4; the DNA was not used to check the table's D call, TRBD1. TRBV21-1 is given as a pseudogene. This CDR3 region has 21 residues. The CDR3: CASSNLLWTKPSGRAKNIQYF. The CDR3 bases are TGTGCCAGCAGCAACCTTCTCTGGACAAAGCCTTCGGGTAGAGCCAAAAACATTCAGTACTTC.

The chain uses TRBV6-1 and TRBJ2-1; TRBD2 agrees at 7 bases. The CDR3 totals 18 residues. Germline CDR1 and CDR2: MNHNS and SASEGT. Unmatched junction bases numbered 19, after V lost 6 bases and J lost 5 bases. The CDR3, as DNA: TGTGCCAGCAGCTTACCCACGTCACGAGCGGGGCCCGACAATGAGCAGTTCTTC. This translates into CASSLPTSRAGPDNEQFF.

The V gene is TRBV9, the J gene TRBJ2-1; TRBD1 might be the D (5 bases). CDR3 length: 14 residues. Germline-derived CDR1 and CDR2 are SGDLS and YYNGEE. V was clipped by 3 bases and J by 4 bases, with 11 bases between them. Written as DNA, the CDR3 is TGTGCCAGCAGCGCCGTAGACAGATACAATGAGCAGTTCTTC. Its protein is CASSAVDRYNEQFF.

This chain joins TRBV4-1 and TRBJ2-2; D is ambiguous. Germline V gene data show CDR1 as MGHRA and CDR2 as YSYEKL. There are 13 residues in the CDR3. Trimming cost V 5 bases and J 6 bases, with 10 bases left between them. The CDR3 spells CASSLGMAGELFF. CDR3 nucleotide sequence: TGCGCCAGCAGCTTGGGGATGGCCGGGGAGCTGTTTTTT.

The chain combines TRBV24-1 with TRBJ1-1; 7 bases match TRBD1. The V gene's germline CDR1 is KGHDR and CDR2 SFDVKD. V dropped 4 bases and J dropped 6; count of bases not matched to a gene: 4. This CDR3 has 13 amino acids. In nucleotides, the CDR3 is TGTGCCACCAGTGACCACAGGGGCTCTGAAGCTTTCTTT. Its translation is CATSDHRGSEAFF.

This clonotype was detected only a few times. The chain links TRBV12-3 or TRBV12-4 to TRBJ2-3; D unresolved. V was clipped by 0 bases and J by 8 bases, with 9 bases between them. This CDR3 region has 13 residues. In nucleotides, the CDR3 is TGTGCCAGCAGTTTAGCGGTCGAGCGTACGCAGTATTTT. It is translated as CASSLAVERTQYF.

This clonotype showed up just a few times. The chain combines TRBV28 with TRBJ2-7; 7 bases align to TRBD1. Germline loops: CDR1 MDHEN, CDR2 SYDVKM. This CDR3 contains 14 residues. V shed 5 bases and J 4 bases; nucleotides not matched to a gene: 8. CDR3 in DNA: TGTGCCAGCAGTATCCGACAGGGTGGTTACGAGCAGTACTTC. Translation: CASSIRQGGYEQYF.

V and J are TRBV5-1 and TRBJ1-2; tentative D call: TRBD1 (5 bases). Germline CDR1 and CDR2: SGHRS and YFSETQ. The CDR3 contains 14 residues. The V and J ends lost 0 bases and 6 bases respectively, with 12 bases between them. For the CDR3, the DNA is TGCGCCAGCAGCTTGGAGGGGAGCTCCCATGGCTACACCTTC. It translates to CASSLEGSSHGYTF. The full variable domain, with the rest looked up from reference TRBV5-1 and TRBJ1-2, is KAGVTQTPRYLIKTRGQQVTLSCSPISGHRSVSWYQQTPGQGLQFLFEYFSETQRNKGNFPGRFSGRQFSNSRSEMNVSTLELGDSALYLCASSLEGSSHGYTFGSGTRLTVV.

This clonotype was observed a few times. J is TRBJ2-1 and V is TRBV4-1; 11 nucleotides line up with TRBD2. The V gene's germline CDR1 is MGHRA and CDR2 YSYEKL. Unmatched junction bases numbered 2, after V lost 1 base and J lost 3 bases. The CDR3 runs to 16 residues. The CDR3 region has the DNA TGCGCCAGCAGCCAAGCCGGGACTAGCGGCTACAATGAGCAGTTCTTC. Translated: CASSQAGTSGYNEQFF.

The chain has TRBV18 and TRBJ1-1; 7 bases are a match to TRBD1. The CDR3 covers 15 residues. With V trimmed by 4 bases and J by 1 base, 6 bases remained unmatched. Germline V lookup: CDR1 KGHSH, CDR2 LQKENI. The CDR3 DNA follows: TGTGCCAGCTCACAACAGGGGAAGAAGAACACTGAAGCTTTCTTT. Protein: CASSQQGKKNTEAFF.

This chain links TRBV5-1 with TRBJ2-7, with 8 bases lining up with TRBD1. Unmatched junction bases numbered 6, after V lost 5 bases and J lost 8 bases. Germline V gene lookup returns CDR1 SGHRS and CDR2 YFSETQ. The CDR3 runs 12 residues. CDR3 region: CASSSDREKQYF. CDR3 DNA: TGCGCCAGCAGTTCGGACAGGGAAAAGCAGTACTTC.

V is TRBV12-3 or TRBV12-4 and J is TRBJ2-7; TRBD2 matches at 10 bases. The CDR3 extends over 14 amino acids. With V trimmed by 3 bases and J by 5 bases, 4 bases remained unmatched. The DNA for the CDR3 is TGTGCCAGCAGTTTGGGACTAGCGCCCAACGAGCAGTACTTC. The encoded protein is CASSLGLAPNEQYF.

The V and J genes are TRBV25-1 and TRBJ1-3, with D possibly matching TRBD1 (6 bases). The CDR3 is 14 amino acids. Trimming removed 7 bases from V and 4 bases from J, with 14 bases in between. CDR1 and CDR2 from the germline V gene are MGHDK and SYGVNS. The CDR3 nucleotides are TGTGCCAGCAATTGGGGGGCCGGAGGAAACACCATATATTTT. It encodes CASNWGAGGNTIYF.

The chain has TRBV5-4 and TRBJ2-3, with unresolved D. CDR3 length equals 16 residues. V lost 0 bases and J 2 bases, leaving 13 bases between the germline ends. In germline, CDR1 is SGHNT, CDR2 YYREEE (reference sequence). For the CDR3, the DNA is TGTGCCAGCAGCTTGGTTGACTCTCTCCCCACAGATACGCAGTATTTT. This encodes CASSLVDSLPTDTQYF.

V is TRBV7-9 and J is TRBJ2-1; TRBD1 matches 8 bases. The CDR3 extends over 15 amino acids. Germline V lookup: CDR1 SEHNR, CDR2 FQNEAQ (reference sequence). V lost 3 bases to trimming and J lost 6 bases; unmatched junction nucleotides: 7. The CDR3 DNA sequence: TGTGCCAGCAGCTTTTTGATCGACAGGGGCAATGAGCAGTTCTTC. It codes for CASSFLIDRGNEQFF.

This clonotype was observed many times. The V and J genes are TRBV7-2 and TRBJ2-7; 8 bases map to TRBD2. After removal of 4 bases from V and 5 bases from J, the junction contained 10 bases not matched to a gene. This CDR3 region has 15 residues. Germline lookup yields CDR1 SGHTA and CDR2 FQGNSA. DNA of the CDR3: TGTGCCAGCAGCTCCAGCGGGAGAAACGTCAACGAGCAGTACTTC. It encodes CASSSSGRNVNEQYF.

This chain joins TRBV5-1 and TRBJ1-1; 8 bases align to TRBD1. The CDR3 is made up of 15 amino acids. Trimming removed 0 bases from V and 7 bases from J; junction bases left unmatched: 8. Germline V lookup: CDR1 SGHRS, CDR2 YFSETQ. The CDR3 loop reads CASSLDTTGDGEAFF. CDR3 DNA: TGCGCCAGCAGCTTGGACACGACAGGGGATGGTGAAGCTTTCTTT. Together with reference TRBV5-1 and TRBJ1-1, the CDR3 gives the full variable domain: KAGVTQTPRYLIKTRGQQVTLSCSPISGHRSVSWYQQTPGQGLQFLFEYFSETQRNKGNFPGRFSGRQFSNSRSEMNVSTLELGDSALYLCASSLDTTGDGEAFFGQGTRLTVV.

The chain joins TRBV29-1 to TRBJ2-3; D is unresolved. In germline, CDR1 is SQVTM, CDR2 ANQGSEA. V lost 4 bases to trimming and J lost 7 bases, with 12 bases between them. The CDR3 consists of 12 residues. In DNA form, the CDR3 reads TGCAGCGTTGGCCTTAGTGGGAATACGCAGTATTTT. It specifies CSVGLSGNTQYF.

This clonotype has a handful of counts. The chain couples TRBV23-1 to TRBJ2-7; no definite D call. TRBV23-1 is known as an ORF, though its function is uncertain. The length of the CDR3 is 14 residues. V shed 8 bases and J shed 3 bases, with 17 bases lying between them. The CDR3 loop reads CASEFVGNIYEQYF. The CDR3 coding sequence is TGCGCCAGCGAGTTCGTGGGTAATATCTACGAGCAGTACTTC.

The chain recombines TRBV4-2 with TRBJ1-2; 7 bases are a match to TRBD1. The CDR3 sequence is 15 residues long. With 1 base clipped from V and 0 bases from J, the junction kept 2 bases outside the gene matches. Germline V gene sequence: CDR1 LGHNA, CDR2 YNFKEQ. The CDR3 reads CASSQVGQANYGYTF. The CDR3, as DNA: TGTGCCAGCAGCCAAGTAGGACAGGCTAACTATGGCTACACCTTC.

J is TRBJ2-7 and V is TRBV28; no clear D gene. CDR1 and CDR2 from the germline V gene are MDHEN and SYDVKM. The length of the CDR3 is 15 residues. V was shortened by 5 bases and J by 0 bases, with 14 bases between the two germline ends. The CDR3 loop reads CASSIYGITSYEQYF. CDR3 in DNA: TGTGCCAGCAGTATATATGGCATTACCTCCTACGAGCAGTACTTC. Full variable domain (rest looked up from reference TRBV28 and TRBJ2-7): DVKVTQSSRYLVKRTGEKVFLECVQDMDHENMFWYRQDPGLGLRLIYFSYDVKMKEKGDIPEGYSVSREKKERFSLILESASTNQTSMYLCASSIYGITSYEQYFGPGTRLTVT.

This clonotype was detected ten times or more. The rearrangement links TRBV5-1 to TRBJ2-7; 8 bases fit TRBD1. CDR1 and CDR2 from the germline V gene are SGHRS and YFSETQ. The CDR3 runs 14 residues. V lost 0 bases to trimming and J lost 2 bases; unmatched junction nucleotides: 1. The CDR3 DNA reads TGCGCCAGCAGCTTGGGACAGGGGCCCTACGAGCAGTACTTC. Protein sequence: CASSLGQGPYEQYF.

The genes are TRBV5-1 and TRBJ2-5; 9 nucleotides line up with TRBD2. The CDR3 has 14 residues. The junction had 6 bases not matched to a gene; V was cut back by 4 bases and J by 5 bases. Per germline, CDR1 SGHRS and CDR2 YFSETQ. CDR3 nucleotides: TGCGCCAGCAGCGGCGGGGGGGCCCAGGAGACCCAGTACTTC. It encodes CASSGGGAQETQYF.

This clonotype showed up just a few times. V usage is TRBV5-1 and J usage is TRBJ2-3; TRBD2 matches at 12 bases. Germline-derived CDR1 and CDR2 are SGHRS and YFSETQ. This CDR3 is 15 amino acids long. The ends lost 7 bases at V and 5 bases at J; junction bases unmatched: 8. The CDR3 DNA follows: TGCGCCAGCTCCCAGACGGGACTAGCGGGAGATACGCAGTATTTT. Translated, it gives CASSQTGLAGDTQYF.

This clonotype was counted between two and nine times. The chain links TRBV7-9 to TRBJ1-1; TRBD1 matches 10 bases. The CDR3 length is 16 residues. With 3 bases clipped from V and 5 bases from J, the junction kept 9 bases outside the gene matches. Germline V gene sequence: CDR1 SEHNR, CDR2 FQNEAQ (reference sequence). Written as DNA, the CDR3 is TGTGCCAGCAGCTTTAATCCGGGACAGGGGCAAACTGAAGCTTTCTTT. Its translation: CASSFNPGQGQTEAFF.

This clonotype showed up just a few times. V and J are TRBV9 and TRBJ2-7; D call uncertain. This CDR3 spans 12 amino acids. From germline, CDR1 is SGDLS and CDR2 YYNGEE. V lost 3 bases and J 3 bases, leaving 7 bases between the germline ends. The CDR3: CASSGSNYEQYF. CDR3 sequence (DNA): TGTGCCAGCAGCGGGTCGAACTACGAGCAGTACTTC.